Listed below are T cell receptor beta chains from one sample, sequenced in a study of blood T cell repertoires in COVID-19. Measured with immunoSEQ multiplex PCR; TCRdb has only the in-frame clones, and not every one. The sample holds about 230,000 clones, around 83% seen once. Sample: peripheral blood. The source of these receptors is a woman in her fifties or sixties with acute or convalescent COVID-19. Each CDR3 is given with its conserved first and last residue. The D gene is left open where the match is weak. Rows may omit the clone size; those that give it use once, few, many or a size class.

>TRBJ2-3|NA|TRBV5-5|NA
CASSFGVSGRTDTQYF
TGTGCCAGCAGCTTTGGTGTCAGCGGTCGCACAGATACGCAGTATTTT
>TRBJ1-1|NA|TRBV4-2|TRBD1
CASSPRDRGYSVTEAFF
TGTGCCAGCAGCCCACGGGACAGGGGTTATTCGGTCACTGAAGCTTTCTTT
>TRBJ1-1|NA|TRBV5-4|NA
CASSLGRGGLNTEAFF
TGTGCCAGCAGCTTGGGCAGAGGAGGGCTTAACACTGAAGCTTTCTTT
>TRBJ1-1|NA|TRBV6-5|NA
CASTNQGKAFF
TGTGCCAGCACTAACCAGGGAAAAGCTTTCTTT
>TRBJ2-3|NA|TRBV30|TRBD2
CAWSVRGGTDTQYF
TGTGCCTGGAGTGTACGGGGGGGGACTGATACGCAGTATTTT
>TRBJ1-3|many|TRBV2|NA
CASSEEGGGSSGNTIYF
TGTGCCAGCAGTGAAGAGGGTGGGGGGAGCTCTGGAAACACCATATATTTT
>TRBJ1-2|NA|TRBV20-1|TRBD1
CSASRPDRANYGYTF
TGCAGTGCTAGTAGACCGGACAGGGCTAACTATGGCTACACCTTC
>TRBJ2-7|NA|TRBV28|TRBD1
CASSKPGTGRVEQYF
TGTGCCAGCAGCAAGCCCGGGACAGGGAGGGTCGAGCAGTACTTC
>TRBJ2-7|NA|TRBV5-4|TRBD1
CASSHRGQGSYEQYF
TGTGCCAGCAGCCACAGGGGGCAAGGCTCCTACGAGCAGTACTTC
>TRBJ2-5|NA|TRBV2|NA
CASSEGSRELQETQYF
TGTGCCAGCAGTGAGGGTTCTCGGGAGCTCCAAGAGACCCAGTACTTC
>TRBJ2-1|NA|TRBV27|NA
CASSLFDPGTRTYNEQFF
TGTGCCAGCAGTTTATTTGACCCTGGGACAAGGACCTACAATGAGCAGTTCTTC
>TRBJ1-1|once|TRBV5-1|NA
CASSLEVGVREAFF
TGCGCCAGCAGCTTGGAAGTCGGGGTGAGGGAAGCTTTCTTT
>TRBJ2-5|NA|TRBV6-2/TRBV6-3|NA
CASSPLGSPETQYF
TGTGCCAGCAGCCCACTAGGGAGCCCAGAGACCCAGTACTTC
>TRBJ2-7|NA|TRBV2|NA
CASRGGPNGEQYF
TGTGCCAGCAGAGGCGGGCCCAATGGCGAGCAGTACTTC
>TRBJ1-2|NA|TRBV24-1|NA
CATWGRSYGYTF
TGTGCCACCTGGGGCCGCTCCTATGGCTACACCTTC
>TRBJ2-3|NA|TRBV18|NA
CASSPPVADTQYF
TGTGCCAGCTCACCACCCGTAGCGGATACGCAGTATTTT
>TRBJ2-2|NA|TRBV3-1/TRBV3-2|TRBD2
CASSLASGEANTGELFF
TGTGCCAGCAGCCTCGCTAGCGGGGAGGCGAACACCGGGGAGCTGTTTTTT
>TRBJ1-1|NA|TRBV5-4|NA
CASSLGSGFTEAFF
TGTGCCAGCAGCTTGGGGTCAGGGTTCACTGAAGCTTTCTTT
>TRBJ2-7|NA|TRBV5-1|TRBD1
CASREDRAYEQYF
TGCGCCAGTCGTGAGGACAGGGCCTACGAGCAGTACTTC
>TRBJ1-5|NA|TRBV7-8|TRBD1
CASSITGVQPQHF
TGTGCCAGCAGCATTACAGGGGTCCAGCCCCAGCATTTT
>TRBJ1-5|NA|TRBV27|NA
CASSLSGPQPQHF
TGTGCCAGCAGTTTATCGGGGCCTCAGCCCCAGCATTTT
>TRBJ2-7|NA|TRBV6-6|TRBD2
CASSYSERGGSYEQYF
TGTGCCAGCAGTTACTCAGAGCGGGGGGGATCCTACGAGCAGTACTTC
>TRBJ2-7|NA|TRBV5-4|NA
CALGRSGTGREQYF
TGTGCCTTGGGGAGGTCCGGGACTGGGCGCGAGCAGTACTTC
>TRBJ2-7|NA|TRBV20-1|TRBD1
CSASRGQELSYEQYF
TGCAGTGCTAGTCGAGGACAGGAACTCTCCTACGAGCAGTACTTC
>TRBJ1-6|NA|TRBV30|NA
CAWRSSYNSPLHF
TGTGCCTGGAGGAGCTCCTATAATTCACCCCTCCACTTT
>TRBJ2-7|NA|TRBV30|TRBD1
CAWSATGAGLTIRHEQYF
TGTGCCTGGAGTGCTACAGGGGCTGGCCTAACCATTCGACACGAGCAGTACTTC
>TRBJ2-6|NA|TRBV24-1|TRBD1
CATSDPRTGGNSGANVLTF
TGTGCCACCAGTGATCCCCGGACAGGGGGCAACTCTGGGGCCAACGTCCTGACTTTC
>TRBJ1-1|NA|TRBV4-3|NA
CASSRGFEENTEAFF
TGCGCCAGCAGCCGTGGGTTCGAGGAGAACACTGAAGCTTTCTTT
>TRBJ2-7|NA|TRBV6-5|TRBD2
CASSTLAGAHYEQYF
TGTGCCAGCAGTACGCTAGCGGGAGCTCACTACGAGCAGTACTTC
>TRBJ1-2|NA|TRBV28|NA
CASSLGGKAGYTF
TGTGCCAGCAGTTTGGGGGGAAAGGCTGGCTACACCTTC
>TRBJ2-4|NA|TRBV6-5|TRBD2
CASSYRRGLENIQYF
TGTGCCAGCAGTTACAGAAGGGGACTAGAGAACATTCAGTACTTC
>TRBJ2-5|NA|TRBV24-1|NA
CATSDFAGGQKFQETQYF
TGTGCCACCAGTGATTTTGCCGGGGGACAGAAATTTCAAGAGACCCAGTACTTC
>TRBJ1-3|once|TRBV6-5|NA
CASRGSPLSGNTIYF
TGTGCCAGCAGGGGCAGTCCCCTCTCTGGAAACACCATATATTTT
>TRBJ2-2|few|TRBV7-3|TRBD2
CASSSGLAGTGELFF
TGTGCCAGCAGCTCGGGACTAGCGGGTACCGGGGAGCTGTTTTTT
>TRBJ2-5|NA|TRBV24-1|TRBD2
CATSAPTSGSQETQYF
TGTGCCACCAGTGCCCCGACTAGCGGGAGTCAAGAGACCCAGTACTTC
>TRBJ1-2|NA|TRBV27|TRBD1
CASSSWDRGIYGYTF
TGTGCCAGCAGTTCTTGGGACAGGGGGATCTATGGCTACACCTTC
>TRBJ2-1|NA|TRBV5-1|NA
CASSLGGSGNEQFF
TGCGCCAGCTCCTTAGGAGGATCAGGCAATGAGCAGTTCTTC
>TRBJ2-1|NA|TRBV9|TRBD2
CASSVGTSVDNEQFF
TGTGCCAGCAGCGTAGGCACTAGCGTCGACAATGAGCAGTTCTTC
>TRBJ2-7|NA|TRBV6-2/TRBV6-3|TRBD1
CASSYSTGQGISDEQYF
TGTGCCAGCAGTTATTCGACGGGACAGGGGATTTCGGACGAGCAGTACTTC
>TRBJ2-7|NA|TRBV11-2|TRBD1
CASSLAGTGGLYEQYF
TGTGCCAGCAGCTTAGCGGGGACAGGGGGCCTCTACGAGCAGTACTTC
>TRBJ1-1|NA|TRBV4-2|TRBD1
CASSQVSGTGKAEAFF
TGTGCCAGCAGCCAAGTCTCCGGGACAGGTAAAGCTGAAGCTTTCTTT
>TRBJ2-1|NA|TRBV7-2|TRBD2
CASSLEARGGNSIYNEQFF
TGTGCCAGCAGCTTAGAAGCGCGGGGGGGCAATAGTATCTACAATGAGCAGTTCTTC
>TRBJ2-7|NA|TRBV7-3|NA
CASSTRGGHEQYF
TGTGCCAGCAGCACCCGGGGAGGCCACGAGCAGTACTTC
>TRBJ1-6|few|TRBV28|NA
CASTLGPGAMVDLHF
TGTGCCAGCACCTTGGGGCCGGGTGCCATGGTCGACCTCCACTTT
>TRBJ1-5|NA|TRBV12-3/TRBV12-4|NA
CASSLVQQPQHF
TGTGCCAGCAGTTTAGTACAGCAGCCCCAGCATTTT
>TRBJ2-2|NA|TRBV6-1|NA
CASSLPGELFF
TGTGCCAGCAGCCTCCCCGGGGAGCTGTTTTTT
>TRBJ2-1|NA|TRBV4-1|TRBD2
CASRPTSGRTYNEQFF
TGCGCCAGCAGACCTACTAGCGGGAGGACCTACAATGAGCAGTTCTTC
>TRBJ1-1|NA|TRBV27|TRBD1
CASSHRDRNTEAFF
TGTGCCAGCAGCCACCGGGACAGAAACACTGAAGCTTTCTTT
>TRBJ1-1|few|TRBV10-3|TRBD1
CAISQGADTEAFF
TGTGCCATCAGTCAGGGGGCCGACACTGAAGCTTTCTTT
>TRBJ2-2|once|TRBV30|TRBD2
CAWSRGGSNTGELFF
TGTGCCTGGAGTCGGGGCGGGAGTAACACCGGGGAGCTGTTTTTT
>TRBJ2-1|NA|TRBV19|TRBD2
CASSRRTSGGGNEQFF
TGTGCCAGTAGTAGACGAACTAGCGGAGGTGGCAATGAGCAGTTCTTC
>TRBJ2-7|NA|TRBV6-6|NA
CASSTGDSIDEQYF
TGTGCCAGCAGTACAGGGGACTCTATAGACGAGCAGTACTTC
>TRBJ2-5|NA|TRBV11-3|TRBD2
CASSLSRAGGLETQYF
TGTGCCAGCAGCTTATCCCGGGCGGGGGGGCTTGAGACCCAGTACTTC
>TRBJ1-6|NA|TRBV7-2|NA
CASSLGDRSKDSPLHF
TGTGCCAGCAGCTTAGGCGACAGATCCAAGGATTCACCCCTCCACTTT
>TRBJ2-7|NA|TRBV5-4|TRBD1
CASSRPGTETYEQYF
TGTGCCAGCAGTAGACCCGGGACAGAGACCTACGAGCAGTACTTC
>TRBJ2-7|few|TRBV28|NA
CASREPAQGVYEQYF
TGTGCCAGCAGGGAGCCCGCACAGGGAGTCTACGAGCAGTACTTC
>TRBJ1-6|once|TRBV19|NA
CASKPGLSYNSPLHF
TGTGCCAGTAAACCTGGGCTCTCCTATAATTCACCCCTCCACTTT
>TRBJ1-2|NA|TRBV27|TRBD1
CASSSDRGALGYTF
TGTGCCAGCAGTTCAGACAGGGGGGCTTTGGGCTACACCTTC
>TRBJ2-5|NA|TRBV3-1/TRBV3-2|TRBD1
CASSQEGRGYVQETQYF
TGTGCCAGCAGCCAAGAGGGCAGGGGGTATGTTCAAGAGACCCAGTACTTC
>TRBJ2-1|NA|TRBV28|NA
CASTLGRTYNEQFF
TGTGCCAGCACCTTAGGACGGACTTACAATGAGCAGTTCTTC